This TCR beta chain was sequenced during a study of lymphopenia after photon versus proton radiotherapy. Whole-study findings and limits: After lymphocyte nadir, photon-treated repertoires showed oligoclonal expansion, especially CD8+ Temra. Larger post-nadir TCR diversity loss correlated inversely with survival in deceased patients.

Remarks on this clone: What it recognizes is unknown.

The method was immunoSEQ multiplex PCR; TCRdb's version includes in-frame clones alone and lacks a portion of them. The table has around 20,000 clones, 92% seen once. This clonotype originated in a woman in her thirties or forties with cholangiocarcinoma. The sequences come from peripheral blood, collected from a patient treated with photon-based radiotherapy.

CDR3 sequence: CASSPPKGRQDTQYF. The CDR3 nucleotides read TGTGCCAGCTCACCACCGAAGGGTAGGCAAGATACGCAGTATTTT. This sequence joins TRBV18 and TRBJ2-3; D unresolved. Trimming cost V 0 bases and J 5 bases, with 12 bases left between them. The length of the CDR3 is 15 residues. Germline V gene sequence: CDR1 KGHSH, CDR2 LQKENI.